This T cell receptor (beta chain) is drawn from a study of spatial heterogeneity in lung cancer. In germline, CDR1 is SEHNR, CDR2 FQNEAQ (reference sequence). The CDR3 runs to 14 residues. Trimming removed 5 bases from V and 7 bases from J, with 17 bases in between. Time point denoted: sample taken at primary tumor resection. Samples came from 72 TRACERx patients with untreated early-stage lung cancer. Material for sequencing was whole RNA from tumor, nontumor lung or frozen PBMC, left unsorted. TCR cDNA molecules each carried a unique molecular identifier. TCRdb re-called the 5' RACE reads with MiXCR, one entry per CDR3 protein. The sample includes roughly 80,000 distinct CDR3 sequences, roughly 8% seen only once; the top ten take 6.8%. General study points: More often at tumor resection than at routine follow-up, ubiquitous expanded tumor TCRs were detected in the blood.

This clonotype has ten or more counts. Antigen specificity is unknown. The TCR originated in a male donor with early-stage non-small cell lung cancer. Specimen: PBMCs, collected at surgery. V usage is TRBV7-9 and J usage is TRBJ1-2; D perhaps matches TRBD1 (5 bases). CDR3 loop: CASSRLQGRGGYTF. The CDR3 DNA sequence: TGTGCCAGCAGCCGCCTTCAGGGAAGGGGTGGCTACACCTTC.